This TCR beta chain was sequenced during a study of shared clonotypes between healthy human individuals. General study findings and limits: Sequencing depth was predicted to influence how clonotypes are shared among donors. When naive CD4 clonotypes were compared across a handful of donors, 4% to 5.5% were shared.

CDR3 length: 15 amino acids. The V and J ends lost 1 base and 5 bases respectively, with 14 bases between them. CDR1 is SGHAT and CDR2 is FQNNGV in the germline V gene. Several immunoSEQ plates held equal portions of the genomic DNA taken from each subset. Methods used by the authors: ImmunoSEQ gave junction-only sequences without quality scores, so filtering differed. Produced via immunoSEQ multiplex PCR; TCRdb's table is partial and in-frame only. That table is the source of V, J and clone size, and D and trimming were worked out from the DNA. The profile shows some 2,000,000 clones, less than 95% of them singletons. Cells designated naive CD8 were CD45RO-negative and were positively selected for CCR7, with terminally differentiated effector memory CD45RA+ cells excluded. This clone was found a few times. Its antigen remains unknown.

The sample taken for sequencing was naive CD8+ T cells sorted from blood. This sequence was found in a man aged 18 to 30 in good health. The chain couples TRBV11-2 to TRBJ2-5; TRBD2 is a possible D gene (6 bases). The DNA of the CDR3 is TGTGCCAGCAGCTTAGCTCCGGGGAGCGGGGAGACCCAGTACTTC. Amino acid sequence: CASSLAPGSGETQYF.